This TCR beta chain was recorded in a study of blood T cells in healthy people across ages. Trimming took off 3 bases at V and 2 bases at J, with 8 bases between the two ends. Germline CDR1 MNHEY, CDR2 SMNVEV (reference sequence). The CDR3 runs to 15 residues. Combining a sample-barcoded 5' primer with a J-beta primer mix, a second PCR ran for 7 to 11 cycles. TCRdb independently ran MiXCR on the 5' RACE reads; one entry per CDR3 protein. The sample has hundreds of thousands of distinct CDR3 sequences; around 20% are singletons. Sample: blood. The genes are TRBV27 and TRBJ2-6; a possible D gene is TRBD2 (5 bases). The receptor was derived from a man in his 70s in good health. CDR3 DNA sequence: TGTGCCAGCAGTTTCCAGGAGGCTGGGGCCAACGTCCTGACTTTC. As protein: CASSFQEAGANVLTF.